This T cell receptor (beta chain) was recovered during a study of T cells in Graves' hyperthyroidism and ophthalmopathy. The overall study: Upon initial diagnosis and before any treatment, peripheral blood was collected.

This clonotype was seen ten or more times. RNA transcripts yielded amplified TCR beta CDR3 regions. A set of HTBI primers served as the primers for a first-round RT-PCR of the TCR CDR3. TCRdb re-called the multiplex PCR reads through MiXCR, storing one row per CDR3 protein. The sample holds under 700,000 distinct CDR3 sequences, roughly 17% seen once. CDR3 length equals 13 residues. V lost 3 bases to trimming and J lost 3 bases, with 8 bases between them. CDR1 KGHSH and CDR2 LQKENI come from the germline V gene. The clonotype originates from a woman younger than 30 with Graves' hyperthyroidism. This rearrangement joins TRBV18 to TRBJ1-2; D is undetermined. Sequenced: blood. The CDR3 bases are TGTGCCAGCTCACCGTCATCGGACTATGGCTACACCTTC. It specifies CASSPSSDYGYTF.